Listed here are 9 T cell receptor beta chains from one sample, sequenced in a study of cytomegalovirus exposure and HLA in healthy donors. Researchers ran the PCR with 60 Vbeta and 13 Jbeta primers. Sequencing used immunoSEQ multiplex PCR; TCRdb keeps in-frame clones, though not all of them. The table includes tens of thousands of clones, 80% to 90% detected once. The specimen was PBMCs. The receptors come from a young man in good health and CMV-seropositive.

The genes are TRBV5-4 and TRBJ2-1, with TRBD2 identical over 7 bases. This CDR3 region has 15 residues. J was trimmed by 5 bases and V by 6 bases; bases with no gene match: 11. Germline CDR1 reads SGHNT; CDR2 reads YYREEE (reference sequence). In DNA form, the CDR3 reads TGTGCCAGCACTGTACGGGGGAGGGCCGACAATGAGCAGTTCTTC. Amino acids: CASTVRGRADNEQFF.

This clone was seen a few times. V and J are TRBV5-4 and TRBJ2-5; TRBD2 matches at 9 bases. This CDR3 spans 14 amino acids. Germline CDR1 reads SGHNT; CDR2 reads YYREEE (reference sequence). J was trimmed by 2 bases and V by 4 bases; bases with no gene match: 3. CDR3 in amino acids: CASSRAGGQETQYF. The CDR3 DNA follows: TGTGCCAGCAGCCGAGCGGGAGGACAAGAGACCCAGTACTTC.

This clone has just one count. This chain connects TRBV7-9 to TRBJ2-1; D is uncertain. This CDR3 comprises 11 residues. Deletions cut 5 bases from V and 9 bases from J, with 8 bases between. Germline loops: CDR1 SEHNR, CDR2 FQNEAQ (reference sequence). This chain's CDR3 is CASSQYFEQFF. The CDR3 coding sequence is TGTGCCAGCAGCCAGTATTTTGAGCAGTTCTTC.

The chain uses TRBV11-2 and TRBJ2-7; D is possibly TRBD1 (6 bases). CDR1 SGHAT and CDR2 FQNNGV come from the germline V gene. Trimming took 5 bases from V and 2 from J, leaving 16 bases between them. The CDR3 runs 15 residues. The CDR3, as DNA: TGTGCCAGCAGCCCCGGACAGTTGGGGGCCTACGAGCAGTACTTC. As protein: CASSPGQLGAYEQYF.

Comments on this clone: Its ends do not fully match the called genes, so a read error is possible. The chain recombines TRBV20-1 with TRBJ2-6; D gene uncertain. Germline V gives CDR1 DFQATT, CDR2 SNEGSKA (reference sequence). This CDR3 is built from 9 residues. The CDR3 nucleotides read TGCAGTGCTAGAAGCCCCCAGGCTTTC. Translating it yields CSARSPQAF.

This clone was recorded a few times. This sequence joins TRBV2 and TRBJ1-1; TRBD1 matches 7 bases. V was clipped by 4 bases and J by 5 bases; unmatched bases: 7. Germline CDR1 SNHLY, CDR2 FYNNEI. CDR3 length: 14 residues. The CDR3 nucleotides read TGTGCCAGCAGTGGGATACAGGGGACGACTGAAGCTTTCTTT. This sequence encodes CASSGIQGTTEAFF.

The CDR3 spells CASSEYGGTSTDTQYF. The CDR3 nucleotides read TGTGCCAGCAGTGAATATGGCGGTACAAGCACAGATACGCAGTATTTT. The chain employs TRBV6-1 and TRBJ2-3; no firm D call. The ends were cut back, 2 bases at V and 0 bases at J, with 12 bases in the middle. The CDR3 runs 16 residues. The V gene's germline CDR1 is MNHNS and CDR2 SASEGT.

The gene calls are TRBV20-1 and TRBJ2-3, with no clear D. CDR3 length: 10 amino acids. Germline CDR1 reads DFQATT; CDR2 reads SNEGSKA (reference sequence). V was clipped by 8 bases and J by 1 base, with 4 bases between them. The CDR3 DNA reads TGCAGTCTAGGCACAGATACGCAGTATTTT. Protein product: CSLGTDTQYF.

The V gene is TRBV30, the J gene TRBJ2-2; 7 bases align to TRBD2. The germline V gene encodes CDR1 GTSNPN and CDR2 SVGIG (reference sequence). CDR3 length equals 16 residues. The J segment lost 6 bases and the V segment lost 0 bases, leaving 10 bases of the junction unmatched. The CDR3 nucleotides read TGTGCCTGGAGTGTACGGGGGAGGGCGCAGTCCGGGGAGCTGTTTTTT. This sequence encodes CAWSVRGRAQSGELFF.